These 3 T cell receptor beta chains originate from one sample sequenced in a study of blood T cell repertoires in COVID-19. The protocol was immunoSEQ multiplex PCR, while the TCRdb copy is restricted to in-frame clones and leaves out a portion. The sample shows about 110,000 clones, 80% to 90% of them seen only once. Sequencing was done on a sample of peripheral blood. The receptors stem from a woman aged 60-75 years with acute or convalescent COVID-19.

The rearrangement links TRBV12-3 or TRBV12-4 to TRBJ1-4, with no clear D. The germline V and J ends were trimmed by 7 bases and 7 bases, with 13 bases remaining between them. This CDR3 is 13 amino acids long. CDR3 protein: CASTSGRGEKLFF. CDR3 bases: TGTGCCAGCACATCCGGGAGAGGTGAAAAACTGTTTTTT.

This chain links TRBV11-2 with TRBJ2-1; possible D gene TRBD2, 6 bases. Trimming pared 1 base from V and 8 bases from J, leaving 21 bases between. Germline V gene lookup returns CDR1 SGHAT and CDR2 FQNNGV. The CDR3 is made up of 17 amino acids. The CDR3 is CASSLGGVWQGGDEQFF. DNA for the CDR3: TGTGCCAGCAGCTTAGGAGGCGTTTGGCAGGGAGGTGATGAGCAGTTCTTC.

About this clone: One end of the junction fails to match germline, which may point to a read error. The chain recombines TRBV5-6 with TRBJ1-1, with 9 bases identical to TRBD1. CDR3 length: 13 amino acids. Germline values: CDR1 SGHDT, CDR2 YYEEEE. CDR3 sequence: CASSLGTGAQAVF. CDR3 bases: TGTGCCAGCAGCTTGGGGACAGGGGCCCAAGCGGTGTTT. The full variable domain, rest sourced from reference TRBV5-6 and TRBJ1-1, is DAGVTQSPTHLIKTRGQQVTLRCSPKSGHDTVSWYQQALGQGPQFIFQYYEEEERQRGNFPDRFSGHQFPNYSSELNVNALLLGDSALYLCASSLGTGAQAVFGQGTRLTVV.